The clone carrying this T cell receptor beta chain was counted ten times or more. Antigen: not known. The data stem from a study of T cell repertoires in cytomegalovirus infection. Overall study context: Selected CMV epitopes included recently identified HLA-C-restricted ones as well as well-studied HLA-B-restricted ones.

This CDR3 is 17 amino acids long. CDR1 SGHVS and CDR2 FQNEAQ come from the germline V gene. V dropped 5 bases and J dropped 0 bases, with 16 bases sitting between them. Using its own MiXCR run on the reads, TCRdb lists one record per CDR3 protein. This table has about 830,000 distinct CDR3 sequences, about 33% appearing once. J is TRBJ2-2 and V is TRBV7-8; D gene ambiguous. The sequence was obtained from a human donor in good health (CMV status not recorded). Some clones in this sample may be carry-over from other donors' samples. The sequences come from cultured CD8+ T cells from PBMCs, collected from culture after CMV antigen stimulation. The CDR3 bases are TGTGCCAGCAGCCTTTCACGGACGGGCCCGAACACCGGGGAGCTGTTTTTT. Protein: CASSLSRTGPNTGELFF.